One sample yielded the 23 T cell receptor beta chains listed below, sequenced in a study of blood T cell repertoires in COVID-19. Some clones are missing from TCRdb's copy, which holds only in-frame ones; the method was immunoSEQ multiplex PCR. The sample yields around 230,000 clones, around 86% seen once. The specimen was peripheral blood. The receptors here all came from a woman in her fifties or sixties with active or convalescent COVID-19.

The chain links TRBV11-2 to TRBJ2-1; D not resolved. Germline V lookup: CDR1 SGHAT, CDR2 FQNNGV. The V end lost 1 base, the J end lost 5 bases, and 12 bases lay between the germline ends. This CDR3 has 15 residues. The CDR3 nucleotides are TGTGCCAGCAGCTTAGGCTTGGTAGTGGACAATGAGCAGTTCTTC. This translates into CASSLGLVVDNEQFF.

This clone occurred a few times. The chain joins TRBV30 to TRBJ2-2, with 10 bases identical to TRBD2. This CDR3 is 17 amino acids long. After removal of 0 bases from V and 7 bases from J, the junction contained 11 bases not matched to a gene. The germline V gene encodes CDR1 GTSNPN and CDR2 SVGIG (reference sequence). The CDR3 region has the DNA TGTGCCTGGAGTGTATGGGCTAGCGGGGGCCGAGGCGGGGAGCTGTTTTTT. It specifies CAWSVWASGGRGGELFF.

The chain couples TRBV7-6 to TRBJ1-5, with D possibly being TRBD1 (5 bases). Germline V CDR1 and CDR2: SGHVS, FNYEAQ. V lost 5 bases and J lost 2, with 22 bases in between. The length of the CDR3 is 18 residues. CDR3 DNA: TGTGCCAGCAGCCCCCTGGGAGGGGCCCCGGGGGGCAATCAGCCCCAGCATTTT. This translates into CASSPLGGAPGGNQPQHF. The complete variable domain, with remaining parts taken from reference TRBV7-6 and TRBJ1-5, reads GAGVSQSPRYKVTKRGQDVALRCDPISGHVSLYWYRQALGQGPEFLTYFNYEAQQDKSGLPNDRFSAERPEGSISTLTIQRTEQRDSAMYRCASSPLGGAPGGNQPQHFGDGTRLSIL.

This clone was seen a few times. The CDR3 loop reads CASSLARYNEQFF. As DNA, the CDR3 is TGTGCCAGCAGTTTAGCGCGGTACAATGAGCAGTTCTTC. The chain couples TRBV12-3 or TRBV12-4 to TRBJ2-1; unclear D gene. The CDR3 runs 13 residues. V dropped 0 bases and J dropped 4 bases, with 4 bases sitting between them.

The gene calls are TRBV10-3 and TRBJ1-2; TRBD1 aligns across 11 bases. J was trimmed by 0 bases and V by 2 bases; bases with no gene match: 5. The CDR3 spans 17 residues. The germline gives CDR1 ENHRY, CDR2 SYGVKD. The CDR3 DNA sequence: TGTGCCATCAGTGAGGGTGGACAGGGGGCTTCTAACTATGGCTACACCTTC. Its translation: CAISEGGQGASNYGYTF.

V usage is TRBV5-4 and J usage is TRBJ2-4; 8 bases match TRBD1. Germline V gene data show CDR1 as SGHNT and CDR2 as YYREEE (reference sequence). V dropped 0 bases and J dropped 3; count of bases not matched to a gene: 5. The length of the CDR3 is 16 residues. CDR3 DNA: TGTGCCAGCAGCTTGGGGGGACAGGACCGCAAAAACATTCAGTACTTC. This encodes CASSLGGQDRKNIQYF.

The chain links TRBV10-3 to TRBJ2-7; 11 bases are shared with TRBD2. The CDR3 runs 15 residues. Germline V CDR1 and CDR2: ENHRY, SYGVKD. The V gene end was trimmed by 4 bases and the J gene end by 3 bases; junction bases not matched to a gene: 5. In DNA, the CDR3 is TGTGCCATCAGTGCCCCTAGCGGGGGGTTCTACGAGCAGTACTTC. Translating gives CAISAPSGGFYEQYF.

The V call is TRBV19, the J call TRBJ1-2; 9 nucleotides agree with TRBD1. From germline, CDR1 is LNHDA and CDR2 SQIVND (reference sequence). V lost 7 bases to trimming and J lost 7 bases; unmatched junction nucleotides: 13. The CDR3 totals 15 residues. The CDR3 DNA reads as TGTGCCAGTAATCGGGACAGGGCTCGGTTGCGTGGCTACACCTTC. This translates into CASNRDRARLRGYTF.

The rearrangement joins TRBV7-2 to TRBJ1-6; 8 bases map to TRBD1. V dropped 4 bases and J dropped 7; count of bases not matched to a gene: 9. The CDR3 has 16 residues. CDR1 and CDR2 (germline): SGHTA, FQGNSA. CDR3 nucleotide sequence: TGTGCCAGCAGCTCAGACCATCGACAGGGGAATTCACCCCTCCACTTT. Translation: CASSSDHRQGNSPLHF.

The chain uses TRBV19 and TRBJ1-4, with TRBD1 matching 10 bases. The length of the CDR3 is 16 residues. Germline V gene lookup returns CDR1 LNHDA and CDR2 SQIVND (reference sequence). The ends lost 5 bases at V and 2 bases at J; junction bases unmatched: 5. CDR3 sequence (DNA): TGTGCCAGTAGTGGTGACAGGGGGCTGACTAATGAAAAACTGTTTTTT. It codes for CASSGDRGLTNEKLFF.

V gene TRBV30 combines with J gene TRBJ1-2, with 9 bases that match TRBD1. The CDR3 runs to 11 residues. Germline trimming cut 6 bases from V and 7 bases from J; bases unmatched to any gene: 3. Germline loops: CDR1 GTSNPN, CDR2 SVGIG (reference sequence). CDR3 sequence: CACSQGAGYTF. The CDR3 region has the DNA TGTGCCTGCTCACAGGGGGCTGGCTACACCTTC.

This sequence joins TRBV30 and TRBJ1-5; D might be TRBD1 (6 bases). The CDR3 spans 13 residues. Germline V gene sequence: CDR1 GTSNPN, CDR2 SVGIG (reference sequence). Trimming removed 3 bases at V and 4 bases at J, with 10 bases between. In DNA form, the CDR3 reads TGTGCCTGGAGGGGGACACCTAATCAGCCCCAGCATTTT. Translation: CAWRGTPNQPQHF.

This sequence joins TRBV6-5 and TRBJ2-7; 15 nucleotides align to TRBD2. Germline CDR1 is MNHEY and CDR2 is SVGAGI. The CDR3 has 15 amino acids. V lost 6 bases to trimming and J lost 11 bases; unmatched junction nucleotides: 11. The CDR3 DNA sequence: TGTGCCAGCAGACCCTGGACTAGCGGGGGGGAGGAGGAGTACTTC. The encoded protein is CASRPWTSGGEEEYF.

The J gene is TRBJ2-1, the V gene TRBV7-9; TRBD1 aligns across 9 bases. CDR3 length: 14 amino acids. Per the germline V gene, CDR1 is SEHNR and CDR2 is FQNEAQ (reference sequence). With V trimmed by 5 bases and J by 7 bases, 6 bases remained unmatched. The CDR3 DNA reads TGTGCCAGCAGCCCCGGGACAGGGAAGAATGAGCAGTTCTTC. Amino acid sequence: CASSPGTGKNEQFF. Variable domain in full (rest from reference TRBV7-9 and TRBJ2-1): DTGVSQNPRHKITKRGQNVTFRCDPISEHNRLYWYRQTLGQGPEFLTYFQNEAQLEKSRLLSDRFSAERPKGSFSTLEIQRTEQGDSAMYLCASSPGTGKNEQFFGPGTRLTVL.

J is TRBJ1-2 and V is TRBV4-1; D gene uncertain. The ends were cut back, 2 bases at V and 3 bases at J, with 7 bases in the middle. This CDR3 contains 13 residues. From germline, CDR1 is MGHRA and CDR2 YSYEKL. The CDR3: CASSQSLDYGYTF. The CDR3 coding sequence is TGCGCCAGCAGCCAAAGCCTGGACTATGGCTACACCTTC.

Comments on this clone: This sample includes further DNA sequences coding for the same CDR3. The V and J genes are TRBV19 and TRBJ1-2; the D gene is possibly TRBD1 (6 bases). Germline V gives CDR1 LNHDA, CDR2 SQIVND (reference sequence). Trimming pared 6 bases from V and 0 bases from J, leaving 11 bases between. The CDR3 spans 14 residues. The CDR3 protein is CASRPTGTNYGYTF. The CDR3 bases are TGTGCCAGTAGACCGACAGGCACTAACTATGGCTACACCTTC.

This clone was detected once. The chain joins TRBV3-1 (or the pseudogene TRBV3-2) to TRBJ1-1; D unresolved. V lost 1 base and J lost 0, with 9 bases in between. Germline V gives CDR1 LGHDT, CDR2 YNNKEL (reference sequence). The CDR3 sequence is 15 residues long. DNA of the CDR3: TGTGCCAGCAGCCAAGTCTCCAGATTGAACACTGAAGCTTTCTTT. Its protein product is CASSQVSRLNTEAFF.

The chain recombines TRBV21-1 with TRBJ2-3; TRBD1 is the table's D call, not checked against the DNA. TRBV21-1 is reported as a pseudogene. The CDR3 has 15 amino acids. The CDR3 bases are TGTGCCAGCAGCAAAACGGCAGGGTTCGCAGATACGCAGTATTTT. Translated: CASSKTAGFADTQYF.

The V call is TRBV2, the J call TRBJ1-5; 9 nucleotides match TRBD1. CDR3 length: 13 amino acids. With V trimmed by 10 bases and J by 6 bases, 7 bases remained unmatched. Germline V gene data show CDR1 as SNHLY and CDR2 as FYNNEI. The CDR3 nucleotides are TGTGCCACACAGGGGGCGCCGGGTCAGCCCCAGCATTTT. It specifies CATQGAPGQPQHF.

This clone appeared a few times. The chain is built from TRBV7-9 and TRBJ2-6, with D possibly matching TRBD1 (6 bases). The CDR3 length is 14 residues. V shed 7 bases and J shed 11 bases, with 18 bases lying between them. From germline, CDR1 is SEHNR and CDR2 FQNEAQ (reference sequence). The CDR3 spells CASTTLGQVDVLTF. CDR3 coding DNA: TGTGCCAGCACCACATTGGGACAAGTCGACGTCCTGACTTTC.

The chain recombines TRBV5-6 with TRBJ1-6; D gene uncertain. This CDR3 has 17 residues. Germline V lookup: CDR1 SGHDT, CDR2 YYEEEE. V shed 0 bases and J shed 6 bases, with 16 bases lying between them. The CDR3 sequence is CASSLGGRLSVNSPLHF. The DNA of the CDR3 is TGTGCCAGCAGCTTGGGAGGGCGACTTTCTGTTAATTCACCCCTCCACTTT.

The rearrangement joins TRBV11-2 to TRBJ1-2; 7 bases line up with TRBD1. From germline, CDR1 is SGHAT and CDR2 FQNNGV. The CDR3 extends over 14 amino acids. Trimming took 5 bases from V and 7 from J; bases not matched to a gene: 10. CDR3 residues: CASSARQGRFGYTF. DNA of the CDR3: TGTGCCAGCAGCGCGAGACAGGGTCGATTTGGCTACACCTTC. Full variable domain (missing parts from reference TRBV11-2 and TRBJ1-2): EAGVAQSPRYKIIEKRQSVAFWCNPISGHATLYWYQQILGQGPKLLIQFQNNGVVDDSQLPKDRFSAERLKGVDSTLKIQPAKLEDSAVYLCASSARQGRFGYTFGSGTRLTVV.

The chain is built from TRBV7-2 and TRBJ2-6; the D gene is possibly TRBD2 (7 bases). The CDR3 is made up of 18 amino acids. Per the germline V gene, CDR1 is SGHTA and CDR2 is FQGNSA. V shed 2 bases and J shed 3 bases, with 17 bases lying between them. CDR3 in DNA: TGTGCCAGCAGCTTACGTGGGGGGGCCGGCTTTGGGGCCAACGTCCTGACTTTC. It encodes CASSLRGGAGFGANVLTF.